These T cell receptor beta chains were read from a single sample in a study of control samples from healthy donors and cancer patients. TCRdb's table, derived via immunoSEQ multiplex PCR, lists solely in-frame clones and lacks some. The sample has about 190,000 clones. Sequenced: blood. The receptor source for this set is a woman aged 25 to 45 in good health. Both conserved end residues are part of each CDR3. D genes are given only for firm matches.

D gene	J gene	V gene	CDR3 length	CDR3 protein	CDR3 DNA
-	TRBJ2-1	TRBV30	12	CAWSLTHNEQFF	TGTGCCTGGAGTCTGACCCACAATGAGCAGTTCTTC
TRBD2	TRBJ2-3	TRBV9	16	CASRHGAGGTTDTQYF	TGTGCCAGCAGGCACGGGGCGGGGGGGACCACAGATACGCAGTATTTT
-	TRBJ2-7	TRBV5-6	15	CASSFGMQSAYEQYF	TGTGCCAGCAGCTTTGGGATGCAATCAGCCTACGAGCAGTACTTC
TRBD1	TRBJ2-5	TRBV29-1	14	CSVSDRVGVETQYF	TGCAGCGTTTCAGACAGGGTAGGAGTAGAGACCCAGTACTTC
-	TRBJ2-5	TRBV6-2/TRBV6-3	11	CASGRRETQYF	TGTGCCAGCGGCCGGAGGGAGACCCAGTACTTC
-	TRBJ1-5	TRBV4-2	15	CASSQDGRDTQPQHF	TGTGCCAGCAGCCAAGATGGAAGGGACACTCAGCCCCAGCATTTT
-	TRBJ2-5	TRBV5-1	14	CASSPSMAQETQYF	TGCGCCAGCAGTCCCAGTATGGCCCAAGAGACCCAGTACTTC
-	TRBJ2-1	TRBV4-1	16	CASSQVWGFSYNEQFF	TGCGCCAGCAGCCAAGTATGGGGGTTCTCCTACAATGAGCAGTTCTTC
TRBD2	TRBJ2-1	TRBV11-3	15	CASSPEGRGGDEQFF	TGTGCCAGCAGCCCCGAGGGGCGGGGGGGCGATGAGCAGTTCTTC
TRBD1	TRBJ1-2	TRBV6-5	14	CARRQGGDVYGYTF	TGTGCCAGACGACAGGGTGGTGATGTGTATGGCTACACCTTC
-	TRBJ1-2	TRBV7-9	13	CASSPSRKHGYTF	TGTGCCAGCAGCCCCAGTCGGAAACATGGCTACACCTTC
-	TRBJ1-1	TRBV12-3/TRBV12-4	12	CASSLRGAEAFF	TGTGCCAGCAGTTTACGAGGGGCTGAAGCTTTCTTT
-	TRBJ2-2	TRBV7-9	12	CASGFVSGELFF	TGTGCCAGCGGATTCGTATCCGGGGAGCTGTTTTTT
-	TRBJ1-3	TRBV7-8	16	CASSLGLVRSGNTIYF	TGTGCCAGCAGCTTAGGGTTAGTCCGCTCTGGAAACACCATATATTTT
TRBD1	TRBJ2-1	TRBV29-1	13	CSAGQGSYNEQFF	TGCAGCGCGGGACAGGGTAGTTACAATGAGCAGTTCTTC
-	TRBJ1-6	TRBV2	14	CASRLRTNNSPLHF	TGTGCCAGCCGGCTCAGGACAAATAATTCACCCCTCCACTTT
-	TRBJ2-7	TRBV12-5	12	CASSSGDYEQYF	TGTGCTAGTAGTAGTGGGGACTACGAGCAGTACTTC
TRBD2	TRBJ2-3	TRBV11-2	16	CASSWASGWASDTQYF	TGTGCCAGCAGCTGGGCTAGCGGGTGGGCGTCAGATACGCAGTATTTT
-	TRBJ1-1	TRBV5-1	16	CASSLGAREVNTEAFF	TGCGCCAGCAGCTTGGGGGCGCGGGAGGTGAACACTGAAGCTTTCTTT
TRBD1	TRBJ1-2	TRBV4-1	16	CASSQDRAGGQFGYTF	TGCGCCAGCAGCCAAGATCGTGCAGGGGGCCAGTTTGGCTACACCTTC
-	TRBJ1-2	TRBV3-1/TRBV3-2	15	CASSQDFVFSWGYTF	TGTGCCAGCAGCCAAGACTTTGTCTTCTCTTGGGGCTACACCTTC
TRBD1	TRBJ1-2	TRBV7-2	15	CASSLGFGTGAGYTF	TGTGCCAGCAGCTTAGGATTCGGGACAGGGGCTGGCTACACCTTC
TRBD1	TRBJ1-2	TRBV7-9	13	CASSQTGTYGYTF	TGTGCCAGCAGCCAGACAGGGACCTATGGCTACACCTTC
-	TRBJ1-1	TRBV5-1	15	CASRQEVQGNTEAFF	TGCGCCAGCCGCCAAGAGGTACAGGGAAACACTGAAGCTTTCTTT
-	TRBJ1-4	TRBV10-3	14	CAISEGTAEVVLFF	TGTGCCATCAGTGAGGGGACGGCCGAGGTTGTGCTGTTTTTT